The entry that follows covers one TCR beta chain sequence. This specimen comes from a study of cytomegalovirus exposure and HLA in healthy donors. V was clipped by 6 bases and J by 2 bases, with 17 bases between them. Germline V CDR1 and CDR2: MNHEY, SVGAGI. The CDR3 has 15 amino acids. Primers for the PCR totalled 60 Vbeta and 13 Jbeta. Sequenced by immunoSEQ multiplex PCR; TCRdb stores in-frame clones only, minus some. The sample yields 150,000 to 200,000 clones, around 76% seen once. The receptor's source is a woman aged 40-49 years in good health and CMV-seronegative. The chain joins TRBV6-5 to TRBJ2-7; the D gene is possibly TRBD1 (5 bases). Material: PBMCs. In nucleotides, the CDR3 is TGTGCCAGCAGGTCCGGGCAGGGTAGGGCCTACGAGCAGTACTTC. Protein product: CASRSGQGRAYEQYF.